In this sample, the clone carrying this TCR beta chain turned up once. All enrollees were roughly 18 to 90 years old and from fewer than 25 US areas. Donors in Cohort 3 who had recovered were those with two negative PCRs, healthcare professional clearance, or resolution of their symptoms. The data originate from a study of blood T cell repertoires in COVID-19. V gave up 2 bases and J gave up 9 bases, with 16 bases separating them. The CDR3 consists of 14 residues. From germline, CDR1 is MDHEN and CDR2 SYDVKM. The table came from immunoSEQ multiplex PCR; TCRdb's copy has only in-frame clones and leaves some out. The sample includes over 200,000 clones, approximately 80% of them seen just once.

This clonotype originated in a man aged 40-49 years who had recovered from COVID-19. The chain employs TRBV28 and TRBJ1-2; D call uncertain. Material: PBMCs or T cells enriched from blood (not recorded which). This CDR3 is CASSLRGGLGRYTF. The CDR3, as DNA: TGTGCCAGCAGTTTACGGGGAGGTCTCGGGCGCTACACCTTC.